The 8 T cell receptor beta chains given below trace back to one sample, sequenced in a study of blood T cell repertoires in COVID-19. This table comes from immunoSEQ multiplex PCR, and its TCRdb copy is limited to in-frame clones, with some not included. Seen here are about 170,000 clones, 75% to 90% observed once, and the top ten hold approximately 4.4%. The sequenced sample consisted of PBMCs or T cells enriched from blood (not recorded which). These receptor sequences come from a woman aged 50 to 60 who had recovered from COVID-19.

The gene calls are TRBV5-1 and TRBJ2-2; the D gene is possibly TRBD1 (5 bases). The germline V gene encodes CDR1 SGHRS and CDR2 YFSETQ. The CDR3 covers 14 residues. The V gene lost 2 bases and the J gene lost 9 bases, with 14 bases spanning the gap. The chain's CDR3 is CASSFPPRVRELFF. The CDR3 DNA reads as TGCGCCAGCAGCTTTCCGCCCAGGGTGCGGGAGCTGTTTTTT.

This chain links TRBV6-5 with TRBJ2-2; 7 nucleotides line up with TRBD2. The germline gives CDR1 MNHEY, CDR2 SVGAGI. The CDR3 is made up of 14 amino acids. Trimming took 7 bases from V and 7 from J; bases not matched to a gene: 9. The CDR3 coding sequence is TGTGCCAGCATAGGGGAGGGGAATGGCGGGGAGCTGTTTTTT. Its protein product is CASIGEGNGGELFF.

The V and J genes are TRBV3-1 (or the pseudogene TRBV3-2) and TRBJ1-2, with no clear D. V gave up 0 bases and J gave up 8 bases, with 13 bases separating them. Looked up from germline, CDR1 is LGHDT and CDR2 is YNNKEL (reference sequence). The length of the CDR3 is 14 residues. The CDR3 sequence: CASSQESGLGGYTF. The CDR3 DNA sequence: TGTGCCAGCAGCCAAGAATCGGGATTGGGAGGCTACACCTTC.

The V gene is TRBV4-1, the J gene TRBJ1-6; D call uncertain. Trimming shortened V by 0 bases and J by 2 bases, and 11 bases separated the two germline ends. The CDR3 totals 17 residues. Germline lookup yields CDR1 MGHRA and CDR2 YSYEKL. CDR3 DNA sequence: TGCGCCAGCAGCCAAGATGGGAGGGTTACCTATAATTCACCCCTCCACTTT. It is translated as CASSQDGRVTYNSPLHF.

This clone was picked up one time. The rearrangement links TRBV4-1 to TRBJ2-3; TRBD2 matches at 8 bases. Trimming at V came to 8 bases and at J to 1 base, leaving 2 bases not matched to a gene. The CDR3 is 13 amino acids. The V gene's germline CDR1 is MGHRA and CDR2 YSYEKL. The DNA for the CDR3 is TGCGCCAGCCAAGCGGGGGGCACAGATACGCAGTATTTT. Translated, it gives CASQAGGTDTQYF.

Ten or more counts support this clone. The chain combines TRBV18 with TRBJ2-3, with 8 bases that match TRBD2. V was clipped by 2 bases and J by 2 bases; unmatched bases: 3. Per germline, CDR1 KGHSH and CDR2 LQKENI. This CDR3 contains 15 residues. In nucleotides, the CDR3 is TGTGCCAGCTCACCAGCGGGGGGAACCACAGATACGCAGTATTTT. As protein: CASSPAGGTTDTQYF.

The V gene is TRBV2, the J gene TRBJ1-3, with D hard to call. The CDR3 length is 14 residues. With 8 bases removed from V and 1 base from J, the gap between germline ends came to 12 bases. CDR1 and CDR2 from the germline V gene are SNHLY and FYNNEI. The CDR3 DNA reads TGTGCCAGCCGCGAGGGCTTTTCTGGAAACACCATATATTTT. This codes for CASREGFSGNTIYF.

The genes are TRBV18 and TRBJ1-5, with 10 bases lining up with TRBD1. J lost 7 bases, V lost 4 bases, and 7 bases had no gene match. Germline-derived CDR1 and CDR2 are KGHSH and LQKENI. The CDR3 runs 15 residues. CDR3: CASSHSGTGEQPQHF. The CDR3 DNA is TGTGCCAGCTCACATTCTGGGACAGGGGAACAGCCCCAGCATTTT.